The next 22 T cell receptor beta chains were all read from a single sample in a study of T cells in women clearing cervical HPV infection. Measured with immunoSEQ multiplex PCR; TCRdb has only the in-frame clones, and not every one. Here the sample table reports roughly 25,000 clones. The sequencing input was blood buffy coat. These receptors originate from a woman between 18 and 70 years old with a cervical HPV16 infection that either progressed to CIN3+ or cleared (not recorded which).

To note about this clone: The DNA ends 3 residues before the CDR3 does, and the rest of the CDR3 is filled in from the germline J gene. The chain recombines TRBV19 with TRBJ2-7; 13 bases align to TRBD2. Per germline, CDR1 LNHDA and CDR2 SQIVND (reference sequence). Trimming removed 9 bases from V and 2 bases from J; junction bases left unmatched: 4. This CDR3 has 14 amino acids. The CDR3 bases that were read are TGTGCCAGCCTTACTAGCGGGAGGGCCTACGAG. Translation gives CASLTSGRAYE. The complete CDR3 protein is CASLTSGRAYEQYF.

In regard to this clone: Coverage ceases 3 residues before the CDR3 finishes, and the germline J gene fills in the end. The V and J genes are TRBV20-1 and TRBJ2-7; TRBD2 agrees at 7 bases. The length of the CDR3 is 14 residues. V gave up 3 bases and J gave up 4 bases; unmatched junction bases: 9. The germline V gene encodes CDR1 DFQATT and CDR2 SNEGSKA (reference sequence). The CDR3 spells CSARVAGAGYEQYF. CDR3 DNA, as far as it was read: TGCAGTGCTAGGGTGGCGGGAGCGGGATACGAG.

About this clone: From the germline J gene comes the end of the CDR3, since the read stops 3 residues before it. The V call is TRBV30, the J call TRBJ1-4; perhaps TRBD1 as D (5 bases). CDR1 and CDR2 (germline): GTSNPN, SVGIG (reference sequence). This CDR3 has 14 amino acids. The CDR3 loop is CAWKRSSGANVLFF. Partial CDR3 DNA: TGTGCCTGGAAGAGGAGCTCTGGGGCCAACGTA. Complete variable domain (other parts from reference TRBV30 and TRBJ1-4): SQTIHQWPATLVQPVGSPLSLECTVEGTSNPNLYWYRQAAGRGLQLLFYSVGIGQISSEVPQNLSASRPQDRQFILSSKKLLLSDSGFYLCAWKRSSGANVLFFGSGTQLSVL.

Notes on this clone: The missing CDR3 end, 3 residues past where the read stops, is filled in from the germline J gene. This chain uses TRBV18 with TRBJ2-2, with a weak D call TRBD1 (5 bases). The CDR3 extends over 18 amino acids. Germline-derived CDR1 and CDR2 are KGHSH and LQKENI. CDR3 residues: CASSLIRVKAAGANVLFF. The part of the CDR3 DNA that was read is TGTGCCAGCTCACTAATCCGGGTAAAGGCCGCTGGGGCCAACGTG. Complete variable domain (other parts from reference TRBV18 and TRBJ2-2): NAGVMQNPRHLVRRRGQEARLRCSPMKGHSHVYWYRQLPEEGLKFMVYLQKENIIDESGMPKERFSAEFPKEGPSILRIQQVVRGDSAAYFCASSLIRVKAAGANVLFFGEGSRLTVL.

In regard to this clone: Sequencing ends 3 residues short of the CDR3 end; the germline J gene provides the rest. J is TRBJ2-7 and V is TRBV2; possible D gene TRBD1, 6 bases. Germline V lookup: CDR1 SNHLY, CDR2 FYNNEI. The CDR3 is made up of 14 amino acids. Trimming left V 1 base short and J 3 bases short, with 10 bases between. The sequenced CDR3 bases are TGTGCCAGCAGTGAAGACAGGGCGAACTACGAG. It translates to CASSEDRANYE. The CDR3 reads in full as CASSEDRANYEQYF.

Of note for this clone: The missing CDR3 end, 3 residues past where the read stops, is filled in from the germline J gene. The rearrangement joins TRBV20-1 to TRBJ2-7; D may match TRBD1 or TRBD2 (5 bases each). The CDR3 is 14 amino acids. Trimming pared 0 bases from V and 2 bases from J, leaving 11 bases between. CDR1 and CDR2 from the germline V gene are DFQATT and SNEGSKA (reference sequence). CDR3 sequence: CSARDNRRPYEQYF. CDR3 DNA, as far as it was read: TGCAGTGCTAGAGATAACAGGAGGCCCTACGAG.

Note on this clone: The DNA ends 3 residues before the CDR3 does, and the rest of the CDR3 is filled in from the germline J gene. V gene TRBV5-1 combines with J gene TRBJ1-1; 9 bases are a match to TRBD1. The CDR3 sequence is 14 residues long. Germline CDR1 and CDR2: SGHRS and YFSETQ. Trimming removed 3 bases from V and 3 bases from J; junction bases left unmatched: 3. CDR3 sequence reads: CASSWTGDDTEAFF. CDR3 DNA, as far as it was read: TGCGCCAGCAGCTGGACAGGGGATGACACTGAA.

The CDR3 spells CASSLAGPGSGNTIYF. CDR3 bases read: TGTGCCAGCAGCTTAGCGGGGCCCGGGTCTGGAAACACC. V gene TRBV7-2 combines with J gene TRBJ1-3, with D perhaps TRBD1 (5 bases). Sequencing ends 3 residues short of the CDR3 end; the germline J gene provides the rest. The V gene's germline CDR1 is SGHTA and CDR2 FQGNSA. The CDR3 runs 16 residues. Trimming removed 0 bases from V and 1 base from J, with 10 bases in between.

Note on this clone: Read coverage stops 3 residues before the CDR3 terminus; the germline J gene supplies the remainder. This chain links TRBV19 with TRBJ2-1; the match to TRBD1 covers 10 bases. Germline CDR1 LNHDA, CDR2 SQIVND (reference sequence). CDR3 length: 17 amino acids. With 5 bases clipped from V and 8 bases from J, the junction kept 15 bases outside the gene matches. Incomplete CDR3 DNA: TGTGCCAGTAGTCCAGGGGGCTTGGGACAGGGGTCGGATGAG. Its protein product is CASSPGGLGQGSDE. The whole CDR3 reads CASSPGGLGQGSDEQFF.

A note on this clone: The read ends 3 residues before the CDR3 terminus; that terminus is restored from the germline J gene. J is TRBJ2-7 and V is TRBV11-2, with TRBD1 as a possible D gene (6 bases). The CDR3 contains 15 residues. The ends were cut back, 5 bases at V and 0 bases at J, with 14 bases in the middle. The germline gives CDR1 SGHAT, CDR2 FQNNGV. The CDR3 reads CASSPGQRSSYEQYF. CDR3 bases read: TGTGCCAGCAGCCCTGGACAGCGCTCCTCCTACGAG.

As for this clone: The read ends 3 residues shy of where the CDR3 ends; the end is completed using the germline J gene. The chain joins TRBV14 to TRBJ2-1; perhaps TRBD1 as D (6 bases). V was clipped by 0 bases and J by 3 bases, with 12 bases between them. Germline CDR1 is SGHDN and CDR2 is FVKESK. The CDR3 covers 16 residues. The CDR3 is CASSQDLGAVYNEQFF. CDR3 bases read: TGTGCCAGCAGCCAAGATTTGGGGGCCGTCTACAATGAG.

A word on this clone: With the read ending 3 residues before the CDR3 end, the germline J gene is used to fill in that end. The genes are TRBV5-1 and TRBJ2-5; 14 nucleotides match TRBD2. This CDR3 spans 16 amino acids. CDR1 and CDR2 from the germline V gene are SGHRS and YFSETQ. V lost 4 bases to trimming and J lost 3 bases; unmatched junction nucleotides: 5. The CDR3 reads CASSTGTSGGKETQYF. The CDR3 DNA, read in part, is TGCGCCAGCAGCACTGGGACTAGCGGGGGCAAAGAGACC.

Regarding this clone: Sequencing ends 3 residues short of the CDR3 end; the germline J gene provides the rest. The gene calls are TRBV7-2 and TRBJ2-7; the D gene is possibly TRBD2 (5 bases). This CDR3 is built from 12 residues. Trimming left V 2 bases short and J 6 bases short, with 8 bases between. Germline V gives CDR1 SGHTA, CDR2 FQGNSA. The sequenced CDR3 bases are TGTGCCAGCAGCTTACTAGCCGGCGAG. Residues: CASSLLAGE. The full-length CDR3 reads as CASSLLAGEQYF.

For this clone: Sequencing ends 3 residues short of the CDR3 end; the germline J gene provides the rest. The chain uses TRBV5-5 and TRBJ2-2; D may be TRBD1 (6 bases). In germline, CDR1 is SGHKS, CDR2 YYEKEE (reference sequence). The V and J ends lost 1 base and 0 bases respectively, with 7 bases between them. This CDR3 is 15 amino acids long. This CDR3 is CASSLSGANTGELFF. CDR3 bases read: TGTGCCAGCAGCTTGTCAGGGGCGAACACCGGGGAG.

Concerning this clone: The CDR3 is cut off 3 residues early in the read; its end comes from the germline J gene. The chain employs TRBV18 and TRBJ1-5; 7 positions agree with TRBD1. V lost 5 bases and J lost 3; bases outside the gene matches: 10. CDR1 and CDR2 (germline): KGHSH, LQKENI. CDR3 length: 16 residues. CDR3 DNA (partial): TGTGCCAGCTCAGGGTTTGCGGGACAGAACAATCAGCCC. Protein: CASSGFAGQNNQP. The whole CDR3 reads CASSGFAGQNNQPQHF.

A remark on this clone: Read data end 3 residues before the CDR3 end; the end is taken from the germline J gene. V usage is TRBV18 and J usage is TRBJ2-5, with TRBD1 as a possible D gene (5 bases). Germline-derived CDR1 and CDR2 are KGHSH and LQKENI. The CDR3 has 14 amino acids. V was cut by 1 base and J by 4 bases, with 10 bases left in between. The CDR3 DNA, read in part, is TGTGCCAGCTCACCACGTTCAGGGCCAGAGACC. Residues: CASSPRSGPET. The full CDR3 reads CASSPRSGPETQYF.

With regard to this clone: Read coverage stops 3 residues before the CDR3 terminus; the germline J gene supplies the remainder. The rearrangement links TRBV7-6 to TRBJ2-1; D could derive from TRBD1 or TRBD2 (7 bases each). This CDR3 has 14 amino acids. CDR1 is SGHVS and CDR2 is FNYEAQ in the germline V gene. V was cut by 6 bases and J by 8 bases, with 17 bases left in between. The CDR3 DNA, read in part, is TGTGCCAGCAGTCCGACAGGGAGGGGCGATGAG. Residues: CASSPTGRGDE. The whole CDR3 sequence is CASSPTGRGDEQFF.

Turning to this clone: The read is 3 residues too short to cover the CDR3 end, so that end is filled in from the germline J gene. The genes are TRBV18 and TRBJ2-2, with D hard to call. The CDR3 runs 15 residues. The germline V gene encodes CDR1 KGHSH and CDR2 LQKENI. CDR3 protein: CASSPRPSAPEKLFF. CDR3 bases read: TGTGCCAGCTCACCTAGACCCAGCGCCCCGGAAAAG.

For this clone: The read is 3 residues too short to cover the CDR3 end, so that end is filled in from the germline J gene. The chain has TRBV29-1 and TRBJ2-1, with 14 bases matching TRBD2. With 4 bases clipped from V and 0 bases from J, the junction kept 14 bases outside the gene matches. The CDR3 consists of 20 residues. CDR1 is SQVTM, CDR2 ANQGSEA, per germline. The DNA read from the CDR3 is TGCAGCGTTGTGGGACTAGCGGGAGTTAAGGGACTGAGCTCCTACAATGAG. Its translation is CSVVGLAGVKGLSSYNE. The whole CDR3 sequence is CSVVGLAGVKGLSSYNEQFF.

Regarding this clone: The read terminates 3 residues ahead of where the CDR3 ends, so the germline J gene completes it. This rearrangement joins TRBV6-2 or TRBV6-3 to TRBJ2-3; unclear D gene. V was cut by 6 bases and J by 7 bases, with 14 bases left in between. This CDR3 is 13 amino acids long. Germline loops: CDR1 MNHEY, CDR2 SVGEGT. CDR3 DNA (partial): TGTGCCAGCAGGCCATACAATTCGAATACG. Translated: CASRPYNSNT. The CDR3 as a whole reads CASRPYNSNTQYF.

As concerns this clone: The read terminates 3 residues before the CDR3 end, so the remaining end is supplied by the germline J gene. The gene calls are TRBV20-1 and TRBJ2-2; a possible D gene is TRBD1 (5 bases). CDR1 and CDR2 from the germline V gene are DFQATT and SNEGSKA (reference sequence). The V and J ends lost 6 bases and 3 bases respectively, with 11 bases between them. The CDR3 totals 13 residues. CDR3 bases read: TGCAGTGCCCCAGCGACAGACACCGGGGAG. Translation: CSAPATDTGE. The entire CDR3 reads CSAPATDTGELFF.

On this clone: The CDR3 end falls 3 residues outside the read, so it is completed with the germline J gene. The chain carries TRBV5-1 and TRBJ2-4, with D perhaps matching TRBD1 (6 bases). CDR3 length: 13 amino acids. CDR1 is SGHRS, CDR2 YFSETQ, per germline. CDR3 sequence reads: CASSSSGVEGQYF. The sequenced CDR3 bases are TGCGCCAGCAGCTCCTCAGGGGTAGAGGGT.